This T cell receptor beta chain was recorded in a study of beta chain features in type 1 diabetes. Study observations and caveats: cDNA sequencing could over-represent cells with high TCR expression.

TCRB transcripts that were expressed got sequenced, as all of the isolated RNA had been reverse transcribed. TCRdb keeps only in-frame clones here, not all; method: immunoSEQ multiplex PCR. The table shows 300,000 to 350,000 clones, with approximately 8% occurring only once. This clone was observed a handful of times. As yet, its antigen is unknown. The V and J ends lost 4 bases and 6 bases, in that order; junction bases with no gene match: 14. This CDR3 comprises 16 residues. The germline V gene encodes CDR1 SGHTA and CDR2 FQGTGA. The source of this sequence is a woman aged 18-29 years in good health. The sample was central memory CD4+ T cells from blood. The J gene is TRBJ1-1, the V gene TRBV7-3; 7 bases line up with TRBD1. CDR3 protein: CASSSTRTGRNAEAFF. In DNA form, the CDR3 reads TGTGCCAGCAGCTCGACTCGGACAGGCCGTAACGCTGAAGCTTTCTTT.